These 32 T cell receptor beta chains were all obtained from the same sample, sequenced in a study of blood T cells in healthy people across ages. Sample-barcoded 5' priming and a J-beta primer mix drove a second PCR of roughly 6 to 12 cycles. TCRdb called the 5' RACE reads again in MiXCR, with one record for every CDR3 protein. The profile shows roughly 1.5 million distinct CDR3 sequences, about 45% of them singletons. Sequencing was performed on blood. Every receptor here comes from a woman under 30 in good health.

As to this clonotype: With a much larger clone just one base away, this may be a read error. The chain is built from TRBV4-1 and TRBJ1-2; D perhaps matches TRBD1 (5 bases). Germline-derived CDR1 and CDR2 are MGHRA and YSYEKL. This CDR3 has 16 residues. The V end lost 0 bases, the J end lost 1 base, and 12 bases lay between the germline ends. The CDR3 coding sequence is TGCGCCAGCAGCCAAGAGGTGACAGAGCTTAACTATGGCTACACCTTC. Translated, it gives CASSQEVTELNYGYTF.

The chain links TRBV6-2 or TRBV6-3 to TRBJ2-2; 7 nucleotides align to TRBD1. The CDR3 is 14 amino acids. In germline, CDR1 is MNHEY, CDR2 SVGEGT. With 6 bases clipped from V and 4 bases from J, the junction kept 5 bases outside the gene matches. The CDR3 DNA sequence: TGTGCCAGCAGCCAGGACAGGCCCACCGGGGAGCTGTTTTTT. This encodes CASSQDRPTGELFF.

V usage is TRBV12-3 or TRBV12-4 and J usage is TRBJ2-3; 8 bases map to TRBD2. The V segment lost 1 base and the J segment 6 bases; nucleotides outside the gene matches: 9. The CDR3 sequence is 16 residues long. In DNA, the CDR3 is TGTGCCAGCAGTTTAGGGTTCGGGGGGGCCAGGGATACGCAGTATTTT. This gives the protein CASSLGFGGARDTQYF.

This clonotype was counted between two and nine times. The V call is TRBV6-2 or TRBV6-3, the J call TRBJ2-4; 7 nucleotides align to TRBD2. The CDR3 spans 15 residues. The V and J ends lost 7 bases and 3 bases, in that order; junction bases with no gene match: 9. Looked up from germline, CDR1 is MNHEY and CDR2 is SVGEGT. In DNA form, the CDR3 reads TGTGCCAGCACCGCAGCGGGACGCCTCAAAAACATTCAGTACTTC. Its translation is CASTAAGRLKNIQYF.

The rearrangement joins TRBV6-6 to TRBJ2-2; unclear D gene. From germline, CDR1 is MNHNY and CDR2 SVGAGI (reference sequence). The CDR3 runs 13 residues. The ends were cut back, 6 bases at V and 7 bases at J, with 12 bases in the middle. The CDR3 loop is CASSMSAGGELFF. For the CDR3, the DNA is TGTGCCAGCAGCATGAGTGCCGGCGGGGAGCTGTTTTTT.

This chain connects TRBV20-1 to TRBJ2-7; 9 bases align to TRBD1. The germline gives CDR1 DFQATT, CDR2 SNEGSKA (reference sequence). The CDR3 contains 14 residues. The V segment lost 6 bases and the J segment 5 bases; nucleotides outside the gene matches: 11. The CDR3 nucleotides read TGCAGTGCCTCCGTCGGGACAGGGCTTAACGAGCAGTACTTC. Amino acids: CSASVGTGLNEQYF.

This clonotype was counted once. The CDR3 loop reads CASSSYPDAVSYNEQYF. DNA of the CDR3: TGTGCCAGCAGCTCATATCCGGACGCTGTCTCCTACAATGAGCAGTACTTC. J is TRBJ2-1 and V is TRBV5-6; D call uncertain. The J call may be faulty, since TRBJ2-7 better matches the DNA end. In germline, CDR1 is SGHDT, CDR2 YYEEEE. There are 17 residues in the CDR3.

With respect to this clonotype: At one end, the junction sequence differs from germline, possibly due to a read error. This chain connects TRBV5-1 to TRBJ2-5, with a possible D match to TRBD1 (6 bases). Germline-derived CDR1 and CDR2 are SGHRS and YFSETQ. This CDR3 region has 14 residues. As DNA, the CDR3 is TGCACCAGCAGCTCCGGGACAAACCAAGAGACCCAGTACTTC. Translated, it gives CTSSSGTNQETQYF. Based on the CDR3 plus reference TRBV5-1 and TRBJ2-5, the full variable domain is KAGVTQTPRYLIKTRGQQVTLSCSPISGHRSVSWYQQTPGQGLQFLFEYFSETQRNKGNFPGRFSGRQFSNSRSEMNVSTLELGDSALYLCTSSSGTNQETQYFGPGTRLLVL.

The chain has TRBV7-2 and TRBJ1-2; 8 positions agree with TRBD1. The CDR3 sequence is 17 residues long. Per the germline V gene, CDR1 is SGHTA and CDR2 is FQGNSA. V shed 1 base, J shed 4 bases, and the junction held 11 bases outside the gene matches. The CDR3 DNA follows: TGTGCCAGCAGCTTAGTAGGCCGAGGACAGGGAGGCTATGGCTACACCTTC. It encodes CASSLVGRGQGGYGYTF.

This clonotype was seen a handful of times. CDR3 protein: CSAGDLDSYEQYF. Here the CDR3 DNA reads TGCAGTGCTGGGGACCTCGACTCCTACGAGCAGTACTTC. The chain combines TRBV20-1 with TRBJ2-7; D may be TRBD1 or TRBD2 (5 bases each). Germline values: CDR1 DFQATT, CDR2 SNEGSKA (reference sequence). The CDR3 has 13 residues. The germline V and J ends were trimmed by 5 bases and 0 bases, with 11 bases remaining between them.

Only a few counts were recorded for this clonotype. Here the CDR3 reads CASSREGRRSYEQYF. The DNA for the CDR3 is TGTGCCAGCAGCCGGGAGGGACGGCGCTCCTACGAGCAGTACTTC. The rearrangement joins TRBV4-2 to TRBJ2-7; TRBD2 aligns across 7 bases. V trimming: 4 bases; J trimming: 0 bases; junction bases outside the gene matches: 6. Per the germline V gene, CDR1 is LGHNA and CDR2 is YNFKEQ. The CDR3 length is 15 residues.

The chain joins TRBV7-9 to TRBJ2-1; D is uncertain. Germline CDR1 reads SEHNR; CDR2 reads FQNEAQ (reference sequence). Trimming pared 11 bases from V and 4 bases from J, leaving 12 bases between. The CDR3 is made up of 12 amino acids. The CDR3 spells CAPCGRYNEQFF. The CDR3 region has the DNA TGTGCCCCCTGTGGGCGGTACAATGAGCAGTTCTTC.

V usage is TRBV5-1 and J usage is TRBJ2-4, with TRBD1 identical over 11 bases. V shed 4 bases and J 8 bases; nucleotides not matched to a gene: 5. The CDR3 totals 14 residues. From germline, CDR1 is SGHRS and CDR2 YFSETQ. This chain's CDR3 is CASSAGQGADIQYF. The CDR3 DNA is TGCGCCAGCAGCGCTGGACAGGGGGCGGACATTCAGTACTTC.

V gene TRBV20-1 combines with J gene TRBJ2-4; possible D gene TRBD2, 7 bases. CDR1 is DFQATT, CDR2 SNEGSKA, per germline (reference sequence). The V end lost 3 bases, the J end lost 8 bases, and 14 bases lay between the germline ends. The CDR3 spans 13 residues. The CDR3 loop reads CSASRGAKDIQYF. DNA of the CDR3: TGCAGTGCTAGTCGGGGGGCGAAGGACATTCAGTACTTC.

There are many counts of this clonotype. The chain links TRBV12-3 or TRBV12-4 to TRBJ1-2; 8 bases line up with TRBD1. The trim removed 5 bases at V and 5 bases at J, leaving 10 bases unmatched. The CDR3 consists of 15 residues. CDR3 nucleotides: TGTGCCAGCAGTATACAGGGGGATAAGGGGTATGGCTACACCTTC. Translation: CASSIQGDKGYGYTF.

Remarks on this clonotype: An end of the junction does not agree with germline; a read error may underlie this. V gene TRBV11-2 combines with J gene TRBJ1-1, with 9 nucleotides matching TRBD1. This CDR3 is built from 13 residues. CDR1 is SGHAT, CDR2 FQNNGV, per germline. The CDR3 nucleotides are TGTGCCGGCAGCGCGGACAGGGGAACTGAAACTTTCTTT. Translating gives CAGSADRGTETFF.

This clonotype was seen only a few times. The chain uses TRBV27 and TRBJ2-3; tentatively, D is TRBD2 (5 bases). Trimming cost V 2 bases and J 4 bases, with 16 bases left between them. CDR1 MNHEY and CDR2 SMNVEV come from the germline V gene (reference sequence). CDR3 size: 16 residues. CDR3 sequence: CASSLRVGQRADTQYF. CDR3 nucleotide sequence: TGTGCCAGCAGTTTAAGGGTGGGTCAGAGGGCAGATACGCAGTATTTT.

This clonotype was observed a single time. This sequence joins TRBV13 and TRBJ2-5, with 9 bases fitting TRBD2. The V segment lost 1 base and the J segment 5 bases; nucleotides outside the gene matches: 5. Per the germline V gene, CDR1 is PRHDT and CDR2 is FYEKMQ (reference sequence). This CDR3 has 15 amino acids. This chain's CDR3 is CASSLEQAGGETQYF. In DNA form, the CDR3 reads TGTGCCAGCAGCTTAGAGCAAGCGGGGGGCGAGACCCAGTACTTC.

The chain recombines TRBV12-3 or TRBV12-4 with TRBJ1-2, with 8 bases lining up with TRBD1. The ends lost 6 bases at V and 0 bases at J; junction bases unmatched: 9. The CDR3 covers 16 residues. The CDR3 protein is CASSLDRAVPNYGYTF. The CDR3 bases are TGTGCCAGCAGCCTGGACAGGGCGGTCCCTAACTATGGCTACACCTTC.

This clonotype was seen a few times. J is TRBJ2-5 and V is TRBV25-1; D may be TRBD2 (6 bases). Germline values: CDR1 MGHDK, CDR2 SYGVNS. The CDR3 runs 14 residues. V was pared by 1 base and J by 5 bases, with 11 bases between. CDR3 sequence reads: CASSEFGDSETQYF. CDR3 bases: TGTGCCAGCAGTGAATTCGGGGACTCGGAGACCCAGTACTTC.

V and J are TRBV29-1 and TRBJ1-1; perhaps TRBD1 as D (5 bases). V gave up 7 bases and J gave up 7 bases, with 16 bases separating them. CDR1 and CDR2 from the germline V gene are SQVTM and ANQGSEA. This CDR3 is built from 12 residues. CDR3 DNA sequence: TGCAGCGGCAACCCTAGGGGCCTTGAAGCTTTCTTT. It specifies CSGNPRGLEAFF.

The genes are TRBV5-1 and TRBJ2-1; 7 bases align to TRBD2. Germline CDR1 is SGHRS and CDR2 is YFSETQ. V lost 4 bases and J lost 8; bases outside the gene matches: 15. The CDR3 contains 16 residues. In DNA form, the CDR3 reads TGCGCCAGCAGCCCCCCTTTAGCGGGTCCAAGGGATGAGCAGTTCTTC. Translated, it gives CASSPPLAGPRDEQFF.

The chain recombines TRBV4-3 with TRBJ1-4; D remains ambiguous. Germline CDR1 reads LGHNA; CDR2 reads YSLEER. V was pared by 0 bases and J by 4 bases, with 9 bases between. This CDR3 is built from 15 residues. The CDR3 loop is CASSQDVRRNEKLFF. In nucleotides, the CDR3 is TGCGCCAGCAGCCAAGATGTGCGGCGTAATGAAAAACTGTTTTTT.

The chain joins TRBV6-2 or TRBV6-3 to TRBJ2-5, with D possibly TRBD2 on 5 matching bases. In germline, CDR1 is MNHEY, CDR2 SVGEGT. The V end lost 5 bases, the J end lost 10 bases, and 14 bases lay between the germline ends. CDR3 length: 12 residues. The CDR3 here is CASSTGELGQYF. CDR3 coding DNA: TGTGCCAGCAGTACCGGGGAGTTGGGCCAGTACTTC.

This clonotype appeared a single time. The rearrangement links TRBV12-3 or TRBV12-4 to TRBJ2-5, with 8 bases that match TRBD1. The end of the DNA aligns better with TRBJ2-7, so the J call may be wrong. This CDR3 spans 14 amino acids. CDR3 nucleotides: TGTGCCTGCACCGTACCGGACAGGGCCTACGAGCAGTACTTC. Translation gives CACTVPDRAYEQYF.

This clonotype turned up a few times. The junction departs from germline at one end; a sequencing error may be responsible. The gene calls are TRBV7-2 and TRBJ2-3; perhaps TRBD1 as D (5 bases). This CDR3 is built from 13 residues. Germline CDR1 SGHTA, CDR2 FQGNSA. CDR3 sequence (DNA): TGTGCCAGCAGGTTAGGGGTGGAAGATACGCAGTATTTT. Translating it yields CASRLGVEDTQYF. Complete variable domain (other parts from reference TRBV7-2 and TRBJ2-3): GAGVSQSPSNKVTEKGKDVELRCDPISGHTALYWYRQSLGQGLEFLIYFQGNSAPDKSGLPSDRFSAERTGGSVSTLTIQRTQQEDSAVYLCASRLGVEDTQYFGPGTRLTVL.

The CDR3 is CAIRGGLPYNEQFF. In nucleotides, the CDR3 is TGTGCCATCAGGGGGGGACTCCCTTACAATGAGCAGTTCTTC. The chain carries TRBV10-3 and TRBJ2-1; a weak D match, TRBD2 (6 bases). The CDR3 runs 14 residues. Germline lookup yields CDR1 ENHRY and CDR2 SYGVKD. V gave up 6 bases and J gave up 4 bases, with 13 bases separating them.

The chain is built from TRBV28 and TRBJ2-1; D may be TRBD1 (5 bases). CDR3 length equals 14 residues. V was pared by 3 bases and J by 13 bases, with 19 bases between. Germline lookup yields CDR1 MDHEN and CDR2 SYDVKM. CDR3 in amino acids: CASSFRAPSLTQFF. CDR3 nucleotide sequence: TGTGCCAGCAGTTTCAGGGCCCCAAGTTTGACCCAGTTCTTC.

The chain combines TRBV27 with TRBJ2-1, with TRBD2 matching over 12 bases. This CDR3 spans 17 amino acids. The germline V gene has CDR1 MNHEY and CDR2 SMNVEV (reference sequence). Trimming took 6 bases from V and 10 from J; bases not matched to a gene: 16. Here the CDR3 DNA reads TGTGCCAGCAGGGTGAGGACTAGCGGGGCTACACGATACGAGCAGTTCTTC. The encoded protein is CASRVRTSGATRYEQFF.

This clonotype has just a few counts. This sequence joins TRBV7-2 and TRBJ1-5, with 8 bases fitting TRBD1. This CDR3 contains 15 residues. The germline gives CDR1 SGHTA, CDR2 FQGNSA. The V and J ends lost 1 base and 3 bases, in that order; junction bases with no gene match: 2. The CDR3 loop reads CASSLGQGYNQPQHF. The DNA of the CDR3 is TGTGCCAGCAGCTTAGGACAGGGGTACAATCAGCCCCAGCATTTT.

The chain is built from TRBV4-3 and TRBJ1-2; possible D gene TRBD1, 6 bases. Deletions cut 2 bases from V and 7 bases from J, with 29 bases between. CDR3 length: 19 residues. Germline lookup yields CDR1 LGHNA and CDR2 YSLEER. The DNA of the CDR3 is TGCGCCAGCAGCCAACACCTTCTTGGAGAGGGCAGGGACAACGGTGGCTACACCTTC. This codes for CASSQHLLGEGRDNGGYTF.

The rearrangement joins TRBV5-6 to TRBJ1-1; maybe TRBD1 (5 bases). Trimming removed 5 bases from V and 4 bases from J, with 15 bases in between. This CDR3 comprises 14 residues. CDR1 and CDR2 from the germline V gene are SGHDT and YYEEEE. The CDR3 DNA is TGTGCCAGCAGAACCGTTGGGGGAGTCACTGAAGCTTTCTTT. Translation gives CASRTVGGVTEAFF.